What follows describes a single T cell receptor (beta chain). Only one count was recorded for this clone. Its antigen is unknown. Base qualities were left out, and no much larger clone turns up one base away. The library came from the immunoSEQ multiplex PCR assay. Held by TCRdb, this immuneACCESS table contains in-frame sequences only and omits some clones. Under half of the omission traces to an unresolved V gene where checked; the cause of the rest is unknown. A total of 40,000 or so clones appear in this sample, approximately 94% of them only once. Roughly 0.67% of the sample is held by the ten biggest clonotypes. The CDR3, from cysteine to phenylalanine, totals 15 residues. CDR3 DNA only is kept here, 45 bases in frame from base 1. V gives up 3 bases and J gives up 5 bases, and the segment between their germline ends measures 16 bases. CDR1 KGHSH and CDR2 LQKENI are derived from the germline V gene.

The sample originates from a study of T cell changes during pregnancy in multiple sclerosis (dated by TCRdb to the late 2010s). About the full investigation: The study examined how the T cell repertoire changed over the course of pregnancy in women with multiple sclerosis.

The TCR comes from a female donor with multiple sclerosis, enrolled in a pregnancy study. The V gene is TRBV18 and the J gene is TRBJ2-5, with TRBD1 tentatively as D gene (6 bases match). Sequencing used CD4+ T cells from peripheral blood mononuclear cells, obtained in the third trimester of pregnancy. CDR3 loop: CASSPLKTGQETQYF. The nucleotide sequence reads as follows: TGTGCCAGCTCACCGTTAAAGACAGGTCAGGAGACCCAGTACTTC.